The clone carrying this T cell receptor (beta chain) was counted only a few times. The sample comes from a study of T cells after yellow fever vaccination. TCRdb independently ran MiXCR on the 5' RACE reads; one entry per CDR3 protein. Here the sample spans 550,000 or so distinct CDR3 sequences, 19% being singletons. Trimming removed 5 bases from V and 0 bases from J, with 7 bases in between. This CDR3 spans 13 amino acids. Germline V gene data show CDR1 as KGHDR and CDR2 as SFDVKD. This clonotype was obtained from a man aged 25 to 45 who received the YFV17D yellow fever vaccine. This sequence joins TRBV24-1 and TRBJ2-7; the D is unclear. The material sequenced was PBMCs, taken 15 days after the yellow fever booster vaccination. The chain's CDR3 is CATSVPDSYEQYF. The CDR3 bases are TGTGCCACCAGTGTTCCTGACTCCTACGAGCAGTACTTC.